What follows are 10 T cell receptor beta chains derived from one specimen sequenced in a study of T cells after yellow fever vaccination. TCRdb recomputed calls from the 5' RACE reads with MiXCR, one row per CDR3 protein. The sample includes 450,000 to 550,000 distinct CDR3 sequences, 19% of them seen just once. The sequenced sample was PBMCs, obtained 15 days after the yellow fever booster vaccination. These receptors were collected from a man in his thirties or forties who received the YFV17D yellow fever vaccine.

This clonotype was found a few times. The chain links TRBV4-3 to TRBJ2-5; a possible D gene is TRBD2 (5 bases). Deletions cut 1 base from V and 2 bases from J, with 11 bases between. Germline lookup yields CDR1 LGHNA and CDR2 YSLEER. This CDR3 has 15 amino acids. DNA of the CDR3: TGCGCCAGCAGCCAAGGGATAGCGTCTCAAGAGACCCAGTACTTC. It is translated as CASSQGIASQETQYF.

The table lists this clonotype with a few counts. The rearrangement joins TRBV10-2 to TRBJ2-2; D unresolved. Germline V gives CDR1 WSHSY, CDR2 SAAADI. V shed 6 bases and J shed 3 bases, with 17 bases lying between them. This CDR3 spans 16 amino acids. CDR3 in amino acids: CASRHATSSDTGELFF. CDR3 nucleotides: TGCGCCAGCAGACATGCCACAAGCAGCGACACCGGGGAGCTGTTTTTT.

This clonotype was recorded a few times. The chain combines TRBV11-3 with TRBJ2-3; D uncertain. The V gene lost 0 bases and the J gene lost 4 bases, with 5 bases spanning the gap. The CDR3 contains 13 residues. From germline, CDR1 is SGHNT and CDR2 YENEEA. The CDR3 region has the DNA TGTGCCAGCAGCTTAGATGCGGCAGATACGCAGTATTTT. This gives the protein CASSLDAADTQYF.

V gene TRBV3-1 combines with J gene TRBJ2-3, with unresolved D. Germline CDR1 reads LGHDT; CDR2 reads YNNKEL (reference sequence). V dropped 0 bases and J dropped 2 bases, with 6 bases sitting between them. There are 14 residues in the CDR3. Written as DNA, the CDR3 is TGTGCCAGCAGCCAAGACAGACTCACAGATACGCAGTATTTT. Residues: CASSQDRLTDTQYF.

This clonotype was seen many times. The rearrangement uses TRBV24-1 and TRBJ2-1; tentative D call: TRBD2 (6 bases). V dropped 4 bases and J dropped 9 bases, with 12 bases sitting between them. The CDR3 runs to 13 residues. Germline assignment: CDR1 KGHDR and CDR2 SFDVKD. The CDR3 region has the DNA TGTGCCACCAGTGAACCGGGAGACGGTGAGCAGTTCTTC. It encodes CATSEPGDGEQFF.

The V and J genes are TRBV27 and TRBJ2-7; tentatively, D is TRBD1 or TRBD2 (6 bases each). This CDR3 comprises 15 residues. The germline gives CDR1 MNHEY, CDR2 SMNVEV (reference sequence). V lost 6 bases to trimming and J lost 4 bases, with 19 bases between them. CDR3 nucleotides: TGTGCCAGCAGCCAATGGGGGGCGCAGGGATACGAGCAGTACTTC. Translating gives CASSQWGAQGYEQYF.

This clonotype was picked up one time. The chain uses TRBV2 and TRBJ2-3, with 10 positions matching TRBD2. Germline V CDR1 and CDR2: SNHLY, FYNNEI. Germline trimming cut 4 bases from V and 0 bases from J; bases unmatched to any gene: 13. This CDR3 spans 19 amino acids. For the CDR3, the DNA is TGTGCCAGCAGTGTTCCAAACGGAGCGGGAGGGACTAGCACAGATACGCAGTATTTT. Protein: CASSVPNGAGGTSTDTQYF.

V and J are TRBV7-9 and TRBJ2-7, with 8 positions matching TRBD2. The J segment lost 0 bases and the V segment lost 1 base, leaving 8 bases of the junction unmatched. Germline lookup yields CDR1 SEHNR and CDR2 FQNEAQ (reference sequence). The CDR3 length is 17 residues. The CDR3 DNA reads TGTGCCAGCAGCTTAGTGGGCGGGAGGCCAAGCTCCTACGAGCAGTACTTC. It yields the protein CASSLVGGRPSSYEQYF.

This clonotype was observed many times. The chain uses TRBV18 and TRBJ2-5, with TRBD1 matching 10 bases. In germline, CDR1 is KGHSH, CDR2 LQKENI. The length of the CDR3 is 14 residues. With 4 bases clipped from V and 5 bases from J, the junction kept 4 bases outside the gene matches. This CDR3 is CASSRPGQGETQYF. The DNA of the CDR3 is TGTGCCAGCTCACGGCCGGGACAGGGGGAGACCCAGTACTTC.

CDR3 nucleotide sequence: TGTGCCAGCTCACGGGAGTCCTTCACAGATACGCAGTATTTT. Protein product: CASSRESFTDTQYF. The genes are TRBV18 and TRBJ2-3; D perhaps matches TRBD2 (5 bases). The V end was cut by 4 bases, the J end by 2 bases, with 10 bases between. The length of the CDR3 is 14 residues. Germline V gene sequence: CDR1 KGHSH, CDR2 LQKENI. Based on the CDR3 plus reference TRBV18 and TRBJ2-3, the full variable domain is NAGVMQNPRHLVRRRGQEARLRCSPMKGHSHVYWYRQLPEEGLKFMVYLQKENIIDESGMPKERFSAEFPKEGPSILRIQQVVRGDSAAYFCASSRESFTDTQYFGPGTRLTVL.